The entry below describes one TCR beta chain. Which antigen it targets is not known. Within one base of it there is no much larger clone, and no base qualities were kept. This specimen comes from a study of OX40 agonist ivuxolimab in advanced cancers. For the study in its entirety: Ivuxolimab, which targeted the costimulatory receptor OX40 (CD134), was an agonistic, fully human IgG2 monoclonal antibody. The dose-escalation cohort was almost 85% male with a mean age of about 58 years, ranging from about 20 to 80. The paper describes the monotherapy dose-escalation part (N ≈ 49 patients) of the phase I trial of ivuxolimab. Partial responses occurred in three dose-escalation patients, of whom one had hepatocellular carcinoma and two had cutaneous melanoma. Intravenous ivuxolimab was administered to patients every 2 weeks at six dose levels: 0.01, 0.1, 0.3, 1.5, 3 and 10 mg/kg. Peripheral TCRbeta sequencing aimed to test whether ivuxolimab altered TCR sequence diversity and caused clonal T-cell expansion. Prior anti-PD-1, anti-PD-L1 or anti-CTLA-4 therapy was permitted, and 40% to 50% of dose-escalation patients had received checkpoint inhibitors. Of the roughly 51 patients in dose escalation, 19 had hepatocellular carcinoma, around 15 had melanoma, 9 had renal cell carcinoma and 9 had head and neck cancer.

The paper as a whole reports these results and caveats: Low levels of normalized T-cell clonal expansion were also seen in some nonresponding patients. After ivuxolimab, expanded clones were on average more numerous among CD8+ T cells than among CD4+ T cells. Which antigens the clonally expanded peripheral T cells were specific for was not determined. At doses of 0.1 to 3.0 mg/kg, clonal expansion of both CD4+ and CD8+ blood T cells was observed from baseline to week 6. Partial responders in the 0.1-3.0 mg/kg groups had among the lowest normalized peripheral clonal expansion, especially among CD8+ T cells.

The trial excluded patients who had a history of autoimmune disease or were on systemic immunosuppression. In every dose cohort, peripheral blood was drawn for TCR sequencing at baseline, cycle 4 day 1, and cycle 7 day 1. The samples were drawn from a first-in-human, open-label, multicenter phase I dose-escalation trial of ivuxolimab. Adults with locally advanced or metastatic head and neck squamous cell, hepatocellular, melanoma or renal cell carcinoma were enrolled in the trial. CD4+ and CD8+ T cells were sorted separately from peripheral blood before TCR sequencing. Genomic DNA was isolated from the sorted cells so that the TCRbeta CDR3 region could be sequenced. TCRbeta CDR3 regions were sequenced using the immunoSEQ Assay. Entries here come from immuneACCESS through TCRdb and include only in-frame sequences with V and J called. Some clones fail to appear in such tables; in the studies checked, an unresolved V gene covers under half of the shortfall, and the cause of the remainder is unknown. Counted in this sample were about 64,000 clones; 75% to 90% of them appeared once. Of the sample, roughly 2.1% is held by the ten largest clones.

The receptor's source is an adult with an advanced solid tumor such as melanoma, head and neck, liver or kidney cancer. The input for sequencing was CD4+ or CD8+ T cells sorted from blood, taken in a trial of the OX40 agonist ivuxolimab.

Here the CDR3 is given as CASSHLDRGHEKLFF. The nucleotides are TGCGCCAGCAGTCACTTGGACAGGGGGCACGAAAAACTGTTTTTT. The rearranged chain carries TRBV23-1 and TRBJ1-4, with TRBD1 matching 11 junction bases. TRBV23-1 is an open reading frame whose function is uncertain. Germline trimming amounts to 3 bases on V and 8 bases on J, with 5 as the count of junction bases outside the gene matches. The CDR3 has 15 amino acids, counting the end cysteine and phenylalanine. The sequence is cut down to CDR3 DNA, 45 bases in frame from base 1.